Listed below are T cell receptor beta chains from one sample, sequenced in a study of cytomegalovirus exposure and HLA in healthy donors. The repertoire was sequenced with immunoSEQ multiplex PCR; TCRdb's copy has only in-frame clones and lacks some. This table has under 170,000 clones, about 60% appearing once. Sequences were obtained from PBMCs. The receptors derive from a woman in her sixties in good health and CMV-seropositive. Each CDR3 is given with its conserved first and last residue. A D gene is named only where the DNA matches it firmly. Clone size is shown for a subset of rows, as once, few, many or a class of expanded clone.

D,size,V,J,DNA,CDR3
TRBD2,-,TRBV23-1,TRBJ2-7,TGCGCTAGCAGTCAATCATTACTAGCGGAGGTAAGCTCCTACGAGCAGTACTTC,CASSQSLLAEVSSYEQYF
TRBD1,-,TRBV6-1,TRBJ2-5,TGTGCCAGCAGCTTTTACAGGGACAGGGAGACCCAGTACTTC,CASSFYRDRETQYF
-,-,TRBV9,TRBJ2-6,TGTGCCAGCAGCGTAGATCCGGGGGTTGGCTCTGGGGCCAACGTCCTGACTTTC,CASSVDPGVGSGANVLTF
-,-,TRBV19,TRBJ1-5,TGTGCCAGTGGTATAGCTCAGGGAATGAGCAATCAGCCCCAGCATTTT,CASGIAQGMSNQPQHF
TRBD2,few,TRBV4-3,TRBJ2-1,TGCGCCAGCAGCCAAGAAGTCGCGGGAGGGGACGATGAGCAGTTCTTC,CASSQEVAGGDDEQFF
-,-,TRBV5-1,TRBJ2-1,TGCGCCAGCAGTCCCGGGCGCAGGGGAGTCTACAATGAGCAGTTCTTC,CASSPGRRGVYNEQFF
TRBD1,-,TRBV18,TRBJ1-2,TGTGCCAGCTCACCAGGACAGGGGGCTATCGGCTACACCTTC,CASSPGQGAIGYTF
-,once,TRBV5-8,TRBJ2-7,TGTGCCAGCAGCAAGTACTACGAGCAGTACTTC,CASSKYYEQYF
TRBD1,-,TRBV29-1,TRBJ2-3,TGCAGCGGAAACAGGGGGCTGGGAGATACGCAGTATTTT,CSGNRGLGDTQYF
TRBD1,-,TRBV6-6,TRBJ1-2,TGTGCCAGCAGTTCCCCCGGCGAGGGGGCGAATGGCTACACCTTC,CASSSPGEGANGYTF
-,-,TRBV18,TRBJ1-1,TGTGCCAGCTCACCAGGGACACAGAACACTGAAGCTTTCTTT,CASSPGTQNTEAFF
-,-,TRBV9,TRBJ1-1,TGTGCCAGCAGCGAGCAACTAATGAACACTGAAGCTTTCTTT,CASSEQLMNTEAFF
-,-,TRBV7-2,TRBJ1-1,TGTGCCAGCAGCTTATATGGCAGGGAAAACACTGAAGCTTTCTTT,CASSLYGRENTEAFF
TRBD2,-,TRBV28,TRBJ2-5,TGTGCCAGCAGTTTTATGGTAGCGGGCCTACAAGAGACCCAGTACTTC,CASSFMVAGLQETQYF
-,-,TRBV15,TRBJ2-7,TGTGCCACCAGCAGAGGGGAGTACGAGCAGTACTTC,CATSRGEYEQYF
-,-,TRBV11-2,TRBJ2-3,TGTGCCAGCAGCCTCGACAGATACACAGATACGCAGTATTTT,CASSLDRYTDTQYF
-,few,TRBV30,TRBJ2-1,TGTGCCTGGAGCCTGAGGGGACTGTACAATGAGCAGTTCTTC,CAWSLRGLYNEQFF
-,few,TRBV7-2,TRBJ2-7,TGTGCCAGCAGCTTAAGGTCTTCAGCGGAAGCCTCCTACGAGCAGTACTTC,CASSLRSSAEASYEQYF
TRBD2,-,TRBV5-1,TRBJ2-1,TGCGCCAGCAGCACCGGGACTAGCGGGAGGGCCACCAATGAGCAGTTCTTC,CASSTGTSGRATNEQFF
-,-,TRBV6-5,TRBJ2-3,TGTGCCAGCAGTTACTCTCCCCAGTGGGCCCTAGATACGCAGTATTTT,CASSYSPQWALDTQYF
TRBD2,once,TRBV28,TRBJ2-7,TGTGCCAGCAGTTTTCGGCTAGCGGGCTCCTACGAGCAGTACTTC,CASSFRLAGSYEQYF
-,few,TRBV6-6,TRBJ1-4,TGTGCCAGCAGTTACTCGAGGCCGGGGAGGGATGAAAAACTGTTTTTT,CASSYSRPGRDEKLFF
TRBD1,-,TRBV5-1,TRBJ2-7,TGCGCCAGCAGCTTGACAGGGGTAGACTACGAGCAGTACTTC,CASSLTGVDYEQYF
TRBD1,-,TRBV4-1,TRBJ2-3,TGCGCCAGCAGCCAAGTGGGGCAGGGGGCACCAGATACGCAGTATTTT,CASSQVGQGAPDTQYF
TRBD1,-,TRBV5-6,TRBJ2-7,TGTGCCAGCAGCGCACAGGGGGCGAGCTACGAGCAGTACTTC,CASSAQGASYEQYF
-,once,TRBV19,TRBJ1-5,TGTGCCAGTAGTATTGCCCCCGGGTTGGGCAATCAGCCCCAGCATTTT,CASSIAPGLGNQPQHF
-,-,TRBV30,TRBJ2-3,TGTGCCTGGAGTGTTTTAGCCGATACGCAGTATTTT,CAWSVLADTQYF
TRBD2,-,TRBV7-2,TRBJ2-5,TGTGCCAGCAGCTTATCTAGCGGGAGAACCCAAGAGACCCAGTACTTC,CASSLSSGRTQETQYF
TRBD1,-,TRBV2,TRBJ2-7,TGTGCCAGCAGTGACCGGGACAGCTCCTACGAGCAGTACTTC,CASSDRDSSYEQYF
TRBD1,few,TRBV5-1,TRBJ2-7,TGCGCCAGCAGATCGGACAGGGGTTACGAGCAGTACTTC,CASRSDRGYEQYF
-,-,TRBV5-8,TRBJ2-7,TGTGCCAGCAGCTTCCGGAGGGTTGAGGTTGGCGAGCAGTACTTC,CASSFRRVEVGEQYF
TRBD1,-,TRBV28,TRBJ1-2,TGTGCCAGCAGTTTATGGGGACAGGGTGGATGGGATGGCTACACCTTC,CASSLWGQGGWDGYTF